The clone carrying this T cell receptor (beta chain) was counted ten times or more. The sample originates from a study of T cells in Graves' hyperthyroidism and ophthalmopathy. V lost 6 bases to trimming and J lost 6 bases; unmatched junction nucleotides: 12. The CDR3 extends over 14 amino acids. The V gene's germline CDR1 is DFQATT and CDR2 SNEGSKA (reference sequence). RNA transcripts provided the source from which TCR beta CDR3 regions were amplified. Using the HTBI primer set, a first-round RT-PCR was run on the TCR CDR3. TCRdb reanalysed the multiplex PCR reads using MiXCR and keeps one entry per CDR3 protein. The table includes approximately 360,000 distinct CDR3 sequences, approximately 14% detected once.

The sequence came from a young woman with Graves' hyperthyroidism that later progressed to Graves' ophthalmopathy. V and J are TRBV20-1 and TRBJ2-7; 9 bases are a match to TRBD2. Sequencing used blood. CDR3: CSARREGPGREQYF. Written as DNA, the CDR3 is TGCAGTGCCAGGCGGGAGGGCCCCGGCCGCGAGCAGTACTTC.